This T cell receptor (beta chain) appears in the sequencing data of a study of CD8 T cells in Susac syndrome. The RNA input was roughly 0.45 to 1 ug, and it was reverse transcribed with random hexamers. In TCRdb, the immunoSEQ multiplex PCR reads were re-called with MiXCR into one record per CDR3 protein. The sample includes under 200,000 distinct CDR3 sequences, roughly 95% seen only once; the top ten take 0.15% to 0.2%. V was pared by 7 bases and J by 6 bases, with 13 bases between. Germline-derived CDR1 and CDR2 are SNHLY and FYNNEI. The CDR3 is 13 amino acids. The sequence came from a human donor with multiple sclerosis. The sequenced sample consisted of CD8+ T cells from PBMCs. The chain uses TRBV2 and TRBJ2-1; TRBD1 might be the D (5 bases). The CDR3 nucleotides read TGTGCCAGCACGGAGCGACAGTTCAATGAGCAGTTCTTC. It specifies CASTERQFNEQFF.